The clone carrying this TCR beta chain showed up just once. This record comes from a study of blood T cell repertoires in COVID-19. Study-level background: Acute and convalescent COVID-19 samples came from the United States, Italy and Spain. PBMCs, B-cell-depleted T cells, or T cells provided the cDNA or gDNA that made up the material.

Trimming took 4 bases from V and 7 from J; bases not matched to a gene: 4. The CDR3 is 13 residues long. CDR1 is SGHDT and CDR2 is YYEEEE in the germline V gene. In the original workflow: The assay estimated nucleated cells by amplifying reference gene primers. TCRdb keeps only in-frame clones here, not all; method: immunoSEQ multiplex PCR. D and trimming were read from the DNA, whereas the V and J calls and clone size are those reported in that table. The sample consists of under 150,000 clones, about 80% of them appearing once. This sequence was found in a woman aged 55-70 years with acute or convalescent COVID-19. The specimen was peripheral blood. J is TRBJ1-2 and V is TRBV5-6, with 10 bases identical to TRBD1. The CDR3: CASSPTGGVGYTF. The CDR3 DNA is TGTGCCAGCAGCCCGACAGGGGGCGTTGGCTACACCTTC.